This TCR beta chain was identified in a study of cytomegalovirus exposure and HLA in healthy donors. Study information: Falling in the Caucasian-associated ancestry cluster were 65% to 90% of under 450 genotyped donors.

Notes on the study in general: Follow-up analysis seemed to connect common viral pathogens with several of the most significant clusters identified. Follow-up analysis later connected one missense variant in DCLRE1C with trimming of TCR beta V- and J-genes. Previous analysis showed most TCR beta V segments were productive about 87% or about 30% of the time.

The table lists this clone with a count of one. Its antigen is not identified. Amplification used 60 Vbeta primers and 13 Jbeta primers. Sequenced by immunoSEQ multiplex PCR; TCRdb stores in-frame clones only, minus some. The sample includes 150,000 or so clones, about 80% of them seen just once. Germline V gene sequence: CDR1 KGHSH, CDR2 LQKENI. CDR3 length: 17 amino acids. V was pared by 1 base and J by 2 bases, with 4 bases of the junction left unmatched. This TCR came from a middle-aged woman in good health and CMV-seronegative. V gene TRBV18 combines with J gene TRBJ2-7, with 14 bases fitting TRBD2. Sequenced sample: PBMCs. CDR3 DNA sequence: TGTGCCAGCTCACCACAGGCGGGACTAGCGGGGGCCTACGAGCAGTACTTC. Protein product: CASSPQAGLAGAYEQYF.